Sequencing of this T cell receptor beta chain was carried out in a study of T cells in Graves' hyperthyroidism and ophthalmopathy (dated by TCRdb to between 2017 and 2020). Concerning the study at large: Peripheral blood was collected at initial diagnosis, before any treatment. A discovery cohort of approximately 97 patients, approximately 44 with Graves' ophthalmopathy and approximately 55 with stable Graves' hyperthyroidism, was used to find distinguishing TCR V-J signatures. Whether ophthalmopathy could be predicted prospectively was tested in an independent validation cohort made up of 18 hyperthyroidism patients plus 17 patients who later progressed to ophthalmopathy. For training and testing, the 80 to 100 patients in the discovery cohort were randomly divided in a 7:3 ratio. Thyroid tissue and blood T-cell repertoires from about six Graves' hyperthyroidism patients were also compared in the study. After sampling, hyperthyroidism patients received methimazole starting at 30 mg daily, and ophthalmopathy patients received high-dose intravenous methylprednisolone. The paper describes TCR Vbeta CDR3 sequencing of 135 peripheral blood samples, made up of some 40 ophthalmopathy patients, roughly 75 hyperthyroidism patients and 17 progressor patients. The full study reports these points: A model built on a 13 V-J signature distinguished ophthalmopathy from stable hyperthyroidism, reaching roughly 88% sensitivity and about 81% specificity in cross-validation and 80%/75% in testing. Sample size was not statistically predetermined, and investigators were not blinded to group allocation. In validation, the model predicted progression to ophthalmopathy a median of 6.5 months before onset, with roughly 68% sensitivity and roughly 77% specificity. Blood samples also contained most of the expanded thyroid clonotypes (frequency above 0.001), which suggests that blood repertoires may reflect thyroid immune responses.

In this sample, this clonotype turned up once. The clone's antigen remains unknown. This may come from a read error, since a much larger clone is one base off. Stable Graves' hyperthyroidism was defined as no progression to ophthalmopathy during 18 months of follow-up. Hyperthyroidism patients were aged 18 to 65 years and newly diagnosed, with disease duration of less than 2 months. The study excluded patients with uncontrolled infections, other autoimmune diseases, pregnancy or lactation. Diagnoses relied on clinical symptoms, serum thyroxine and TRAb, thyroid ultrasound and orbital computed tomography. PBMCs were isolated from 7.5 to 10 ml of fresh peripheral blood by Ficoll-Paque density gradient centrifugation. Total RNA was extracted using Trizol reagent, and RNA quality was assessed on an Agilent 2100 Bioanalyzer. The V end loses 5 bases and the J end loses 4 bases, and a stretch of 16 bases separates them. The CDR3 sequence holds 15 residues, the cysteine and phenylalanine included. Kept here is only the CDR3 DNA, which spans 45 bases and is read in frame from base 1. As encoded in the germline V gene, CDR1 is MRHNA while CDR2 is SNTAGT.

The TCR beta CDR3 regions were amplified from RNA transcripts. The first round of RT-PCR for the TCR CDR3 was performed with the HTBI primer set and the Qiagen OneStep RT-PCR kit. The libraries were constructed in a second round of multiplex PCR and then size-selected and purified. Paired-end sequencing of the libraries was performed with 100 bp reads on an Illumina HiSeq2000. Turning to the authors' computational methods: SOAPnuke was used to process the raw data, removing reads that contained adapters or uncalled bases, had a mean Phred below 15, or lacked an exact match to the constant primer or identifier. COPE v1.2.5 was used to merge high-quality paired reads, and clonotypes were defined as unique nucleotide sequences. MiTCR v1.1 was used to align the clonotypes against IMGT TRBV, TRBD and TRBJ reference segments. Only V-J combinations with frequency above 0.0001, covering 99.2% of repertoires, were analysed. A TCS score was defined as the ratio of F50 (clonal expansion) to E x V (chaos), with BLOSUM62-based TCRdist applied between CDR3 peptides within each V-J. Welch's t-statistics and random forest reduced around 550 V-J features to fewer than 15, which were used in a naive Bayes classifier (R e1071). Clones were called with MiXCR by TCRdb after fastp trimmed the public reads at Q25, and only in-frame beta chains were retained. Duplicate CDR3 protein sequences are folded into a single record with the most common DNA and genes. The V and J calls shown here were made by TCRdb, not taken from the authors' results. This sample has about 210,000 distinct CDR3 sequences in its table, and roughly 15% of those were observed once. The ten most abundant clones make up around 50% of the sample.

Sequenced input: blood. The chain is assembled from TRBV6-4 and TRBJ2-3; tentative D gene TRBD2, with 5 bases matching. The sequence derives from a man between 50 and 59 years old with Graves' hyperthyroidism. This receptor has the CDR3 CASSHGSRGSDTQYF. Read as DNA, the sequence is TGTGCCAGCAGTCATGGTAGCCGGGGTTCAGATACGCAGTATTTT.